A single sample gave rise to the 26 T cell receptor beta chains below, sequenced in a study of T cell changes during pregnancy in multiple sclerosis. Generated by immunoSEQ multiplex PCR, the TCRdb table keeps only in-frame clones and is missing some. The data show roughly 40,000 clones, with more than 80% seen just once and around 1.2% held by the top ten. Sample: peripheral blood, taken before pregnancy. All receptors come from a female donor with multiple sclerosis, enrolled in a pregnancy study.

The chain links TRBV9 to TRBJ2-3; TRBD2 matches at 11 bases. CDR1 is SGDLS and CDR2 is YYNGEE in the germline V gene. The ends lost 3 bases at V and 2 bases at J; junction bases unmatched: 2. This CDR3 has 15 residues. The CDR3 DNA reads as TGTGCCAGCAGCGGGGGACTAGCGGCCACAGATACGCAGTATTTT. Encoded protein: CASSGGLAATDTQYF.

The chain uses TRBV2 and TRBJ1-5, with TRBD1 as a possible D gene (6 bases). The germline V and J ends were trimmed by 2 bases and 7 bases, with 12 bases remaining between them. Germline V CDR1 and CDR2: SNHLY, FYNNEI. There are 14 residues in the CDR3. CDR3 loop: CASSERQGNQPQHF. Written as DNA, the CDR3 is TGTGCCAGCAGTGAAAGGCAGGGGAACCAGCCCCAGCATTTT.

The chain couples TRBV7-9 to TRBJ2-2; the match to TRBD1 covers 9 bases. V lost 4 bases and J lost 3; bases outside the gene matches: 3. The CDR3 sequence is 15 residues long. Germline CDR1 and CDR2: SEHNR and FQNEAQ (reference sequence). The CDR3 bases are TGTGCCAGCAGCTACCGGGACAGGGACACCGGGGAGCTGTTTTTT. This encodes CASSYRDRDTGELFF. Drawing the rest from reference TRBV7-9 and TRBJ2-2, the complete variable domain is DTGVSQNPRHKITKRGQNVTFRCDPISEHNRLYWYRQTLGQGPEFLTYFQNEAQLEKSRLLSDRFSAERPKGSFSTLEIQRTEQGDSAMYLCASSYRDRDTGELFFGEGSRLTVL.

The CDR3 here is CASSQERAAEAFF. CDR3 nucleotides: TGTGCCAGCAGCCAAGAGCGAGCGGCTGAAGCTTTCTTT. The chain couples TRBV4-2 to TRBJ1-1; D call uncertain. V dropped 0 bases and J dropped 6 bases, with 8 bases sitting between them. Germline lookup yields CDR1 LGHNA and CDR2 YNFKEQ. This CDR3 contains 13 residues.

This chain links TRBV14 with TRBJ2-7; 10 bases match TRBD1. The germline CDR1 and CDR2 sequences are SGHDN and FVKESK. There are 15 residues in the CDR3. J was trimmed by 4 bases and V by 1 base; bases with no gene match: 4. The CDR3 DNA reads as TGTGCCAGCAGCCAAGGACAGGGGGCTTCGTACGAGCAGTACTTC. This codes for CASSQGQGASYEQYF.

The rearrangement links TRBV28 to TRBJ1-2; 7 bases agree with TRBD1. Germline V CDR1 and CDR2: MDHEN, SYDVKM. The CDR3 sequence is 14 residues long. Trimming cost V 7 bases and J 4 bases; bases outside gene matches: 9. The CDR3 DNA is TGTGCCAGCACCTTAACAGGACAGGTCTATGGCTACACCTTC. This translates into CASTLTGQVYGYTF.

In DNA, the CDR3 is TGCGCCAGCACCCGGACAGGGGAAGAGACCCAGTACTTC. Its translation is CASTRTGEETQYF. J is TRBJ2-5 and V is TRBV10-1, with 9 bases aligning to TRBD1. Trimming cost V 7 bases and J 3 bases; bases outside gene matches: 3. This CDR3 has 13 amino acids. CDR1 is WNHNN, CDR2 SYGVQD, per germline (reference sequence).

This sequence joins TRBV19 and TRBJ2-4; TRBD2 is a possible D gene (5 bases). The germline V gene encodes CDR1 LNHDA and CDR2 SQIVND (reference sequence). This CDR3 region has 15 residues. The V and J ends lost 5 bases and 0 bases respectively, with 11 bases between them. The chain's CDR3 is CASSDRGLAKNIQYF. The CDR3 DNA reads TGTGCCAGTAGTGACCGTGGACTAGCCAAAAACATTCAGTACTTC.

This chain joins TRBV18 and TRBJ1-1, with TRBD1 identical over 7 bases. The CDR3 consists of 15 residues. Trimming at V came to 3 bases and at J to 3 bases, leaving 7 bases not matched to a gene. Germline V gene sequence: CDR1 KGHSH, CDR2 LQKENI. DNA of the CDR3: TGTGCCAGCTCACCGGCTACAGGGGTAGACACTGAAGCTTTCTTT. Residues: CASSPATGVDTEAFF.

The chain is built from TRBV5-5 and TRBJ2-1, with 10 positions matching TRBD2. Germline trimming cut 5 bases from V and 8 bases from J; bases unmatched to any gene: 7. The germline gives CDR1 SGHKS, CDR2 YYEKEE (reference sequence). The CDR3 sequence is 14 residues long. CDR3 sequence: CASSPSGRIDEQFF. In DNA form, the CDR3 reads TGTGCCAGCAGTCCTAGCGGGAGAATCGATGAGCAGTTCTTC.

The DNA for the CDR3 is TGCAGCGGCAGGGACAGGGGTAGCAATCAGCCCCAGCATTTT. Translating it yields CSGRDRGSNQPQHF. The chain has TRBV29-1 and TRBJ1-5; TRBD1 matches at 10 bases. With V trimmed by 7 bases and J by 0 bases, 3 bases remained unmatched. Germline CDR1 reads SQVTM; CDR2 reads ANQGSEA. CDR3 size: 14 residues.

This rearrangement joins TRBV28 to TRBJ1-4; a possible D gene is TRBD1 (6 bases). CDR3 length equals 16 residues. V dropped 2 bases and J dropped 4 bases, with 14 bases sitting between them. Germline CDR1 reads MDHEN; CDR2 reads SYDVKM. CDR3 in amino acids: CASSLAGQTVNEKLFF. For the CDR3, the DNA is TGTGCCAGCAGTTTAGCCGGACAGACGGTTAATGAAAAACTGTTTTTT.

This clone has just one count. The chain uses TRBV7-2 and TRBJ2-1, with D possibly being TRBD2 (5 bases). This CDR3 is 16 amino acids long. With 5 bases removed from V and 1 base from J, the gap between germline ends came to 15 bases. Germline V gene sequence: CDR1 SGHTA, CDR2 FQGNSA. CDR3 nucleotides: TGTGCCAGCAGCCAACACCGGGATTTGTCCTACAATGAGCAGTTCTTC. Translation gives CASSQHRDLSYNEQFF.

The V gene is TRBV5-1, the J gene TRBJ1-1; D gene uncertain. This CDR3 contains 15 residues. Trimming shortened V by 2 bases and J by 5 bases, and 16 bases separated the two germline ends. Germline CDR1 reads SGHRS; CDR2 reads YFSETQ. CDR3 loop: CASSFTGESQTEAFF. CDR3 in DNA: TGCGCCAGCAGCTTTACCGGGGAGTCCCAGACTGAAGCTTTCTTT. Supplemented by reference TRBV5-1 and TRBJ1-1, the full variable domain reads KAGVTQTPRYLIKTRGQQVTLSCSPISGHRSVSWYQQTPGQGLQFLFEYFSETQRNKGNFPGRFSGRQFSNSRSEMNVSTLELGDSALYLCASSFTGESQTEAFFGQGTRLTVV.

The CDR3 is CASSIGSGTGNQPQHF. In DNA, the CDR3 is TGTGCCAGTAGTATAGGCTCCGGGACAGGGAATCAGCCCCAGCATTTT. The chain carries TRBV19 and TRBJ1-5, with 9 positions matching TRBD1. The CDR3 is made up of 16 amino acids. Germline trimming cut 1 base from V and 4 bases from J; bases unmatched to any gene: 5. In germline, CDR1 is LNHDA, CDR2 SQIVND (reference sequence).

This clone was detected only a few times. V and J are TRBV6-1 and TRBJ1-1, with D uncertain. V was shortened by 5 bases and J by 6 bases, with 10 bases between the two germline ends. This CDR3 region has 12 residues. Germline V CDR1 and CDR2: MNHNS, SASEGT. This CDR3 is CASSTPHPEAFF. The CDR3 DNA reads as TGTGCCAGCAGTACTCCTCATCCTGAAGCTTTCTTT.

V usage is TRBV6-5 and J usage is TRBJ2-7, with a possible D match to TRBD2 (5 bases). CDR1 is MNHEY and CDR2 is SVGAGI in the germline V gene. The CDR3 contains 15 residues. With 6 bases removed from V and 3 bases from J, the gap between germline ends came to 18 bases. The CDR3 loop is CASSSLEWSFYEQYF. The DNA for the CDR3 is TGTGCCAGCAGCTCACTAGAGTGGTCGTTCTACGAGCAGTACTTC.

The chain joins TRBV28 to TRBJ2-7, with 9 bases matching TRBD1. In germline, CDR1 is MDHEN, CDR2 SYDVKM. V dropped 4 bases and J dropped 3; count of bases not matched to a gene: 4. This CDR3 has 14 residues. The CDR3 region has the DNA TGTGCCAGCAGTTCCCCGGGACAGGGCTACGAGCAGTACTTC. Residues: CASSSPGQGYEQYF.

V usage is TRBV28 and J usage is TRBJ2-5, with 10 nucleotides matching TRBD1. The CDR3 loop spans 16 amino acids. V trimming: 7 bases; J trimming: 3 bases; junction bases outside the gene matches: 11. CDR1 and CDR2 from the germline V gene are MDHEN and SYDVKM. CDR3 in amino acids: CASTQRPGQGKETQYF. CDR3 bases: TGTGCCAGCACCCAACGTCCGGGACAGGGGAAAGAGACCCAGTACTTC. Looking up the rest from reference TRBV28 and TRBJ2-5 gives the full variable domain: DVKVTQSSRYLVKRTGEKVFLECVQDMDHENMFWYRQDPGLGLRLIYFSYDVKMKEKGDIPEGYSVSREKKERFSLILESASTNQTSMYLCASTQRPGQGKETQYFGPGTRLLVL.

The chain employs TRBV2 and TRBJ1-2, with 9 bases matching TRBD1. The CDR3 contains 15 residues. CDR1 and CDR2 from the germline V gene are SNHLY and FYNNEI. J lost 2 bases, V lost 6 bases, and 7 bases had no gene match. CDR3 loop: CASRSGTGKNYGYTF. CDR3 nucleotides: TGTGCCAGCAGATCGGGGACAGGGAAGAACTATGGCTACACCTTC.

The chain recombines TRBV7-2 with TRBJ2-7; 9 bases align to TRBD2. V lost 5 bases and J lost 0; bases outside the gene matches: 8. CDR3 length equals 16 residues. From germline, CDR1 is SGHTA and CDR2 FQGNSA. CDR3 loop: CASSARLAASSYEQYF. In DNA form, the CDR3 reads TGTGCCAGCAGCGCCAGACTAGCGGCAAGCTCCTACGAGCAGTACTTC.

The chain combines TRBV7-2 with TRBJ2-2; no firm D call. V was cut by 0 bases and J by 7 bases, with 9 bases left in between. This CDR3 comprises 14 residues. Germline lookup yields CDR1 SGHTA and CDR2 FQGNSA. This chain's CDR3 is CASSLALLSGELFF. Here the CDR3 DNA reads TGTGCCAGCAGCTTAGCGTTACTTAGCGGGGAGCTGTTTTTT.

Here the CDR3 reads CASSSDSTARETQYF. DNA for the CDR3: TGTGCCAGCAGCTCCGACAGTACTGCGAGGGAGACCCAGTACTTC. The chain has TRBV7-9 and TRBJ2-5; D is possibly TRBD1 (5 bases). Trimming left V 4 bases short and J 5 bases short, with 17 bases between. The CDR3 is 15 amino acids. Germline CDR1 reads SEHNR; CDR2 reads FQNEAQ (reference sequence). Full variable domain (outside the CDR3, taken from reference TRBV7-9 and TRBJ2-5): DTGVSQNPRHKITKRGQNVTFRCDPISEHNRLYWYRQTLGQGPEFLTYFQNEAQLEKSRLLSDRFSAERPKGSFSTLEIQRTEQGDSAMYLCASSSDSTARETQYFGPGTRLLVL.

The rearrangement links TRBV10-3 to TRBJ2-4; D is possibly TRBD1 (6 bases). V dropped 5 bases and J dropped 0 bases, with 17 bases sitting between them. This CDR3 contains 17 residues. Germline V lookup: CDR1 ENHRY, CDR2 SYGVKD. CDR3 residues: CAISSTGSLLAKNIQYF. CDR3 nucleotide sequence: TGTGCCATCAGTTCTACAGGGTCCCTCTTAGCCAAAAACATTCAGTACTTC.

CDR3: CASSQVPSGSDEQFF. CDR3 nucleotides: TGCGCCAGCAGCCAAGTTCCTAGCGGGAGCGATGAGCAGTTCTTC. The chain uses TRBV4-1 and TRBJ2-1; TRBD2 agrees at 10 bases. The germline gives CDR1 MGHRA, CDR2 YSYEKL. This CDR3 spans 15 amino acids. V shed 1 base, J shed 8 bases, and the junction held 5 bases outside the gene matches.

The sample holds a few counts of this clone. The chain is built from TRBV6-1 and TRBJ2-5; maybe TRBD2 (6 bases). V lost 5 bases to trimming and J lost 4 bases, with 17 bases between them. CDR3 length: 15 amino acids. Germline assignment: CDR1 MNHNS and CDR2 SASEGT. The CDR3 coding sequence is TGTGCCAGCAGTTTAGGAGGGGCTGAAGGAGAGACCCAGTACTTC. Its protein product is CASSLGGAEGETQYF.